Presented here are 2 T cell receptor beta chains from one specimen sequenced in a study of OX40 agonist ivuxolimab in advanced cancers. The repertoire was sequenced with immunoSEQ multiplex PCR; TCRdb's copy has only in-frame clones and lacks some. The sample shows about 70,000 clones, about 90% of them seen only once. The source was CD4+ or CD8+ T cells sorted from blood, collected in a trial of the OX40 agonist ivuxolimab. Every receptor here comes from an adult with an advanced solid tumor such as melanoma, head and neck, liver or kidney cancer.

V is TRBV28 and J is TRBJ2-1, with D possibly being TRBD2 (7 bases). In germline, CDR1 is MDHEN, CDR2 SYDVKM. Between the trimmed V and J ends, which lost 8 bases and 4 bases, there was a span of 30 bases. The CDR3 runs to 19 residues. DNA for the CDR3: TGTGCCAGCCCCCCGGCGGGGGCCCACCTCGCGAAAAATTACAATGAGCAGTTCTTC. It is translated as CASPPAGAHLAKNYNEQFF.

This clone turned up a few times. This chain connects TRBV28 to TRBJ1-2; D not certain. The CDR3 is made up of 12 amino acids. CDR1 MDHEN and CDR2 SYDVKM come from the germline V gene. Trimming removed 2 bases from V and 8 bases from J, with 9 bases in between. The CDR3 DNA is TGTGCCAGCAGTTTAGGGAGTTGGGGCTACACCTTC. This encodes CASSLGSWGYTF.